The 12 T cell receptor beta chains in this list originate from one sample, sequenced in a study of CD8 T cells in ankylosing spondylitis. MiXCR, run by TCRdb on the 5' RACE reads, gives a single entry per CDR3 protein. The sample lists over 60,000 distinct CDR3 sequences, less than 6% occurring once. Sequencing input: blood, either unsorted or a sorted T cell fraction (not recorded which). The receptor source for this set is a male donor with ankylosing spondylitis or in good health (not recorded which).

Ten or more counts support this clonotype. This chain joins TRBV18 and TRBJ1-5; possibly TRBD1 for D (5 bases). V dropped 3 bases and J dropped 0 bases, with 12 bases sitting between them. Per the germline V gene, CDR1 is KGHSH and CDR2 is LQKENI. CDR3 length equals 16 residues. The CDR3 loop reads CASSPYGDLSNQPQHF. CDR3 sequence (DNA): TGTGCCAGCTCACCTTATGGGGACCTTAGCAATCAGCCCCAGCATTTT. Variable domain in full (rest from reference TRBV18 and TRBJ1-5): NAGVMQNPRHLVRRRGQEARLRCSPMKGHSHVYWYRQLPEEGLKFMVYLQKENIIDESGMPKERFSAEFPKEGPSILRIQQVVRGDSAAYFCASSPYGDLSNQPQHFGDGTRLSIL.

The rearrangement uses TRBV2 and TRBJ1-2; D may be TRBD1 (5 bases). This CDR3 spans 14 amino acids. Trimming shortened V by 4 bases and J by 4 bases, and 13 bases separated the two germline ends. Germline lookup yields CDR1 SNHLY and CDR2 FYNNEI. CDR3 in amino acids: CASSVDSQSYGYTF. The CDR3 DNA follows: TGTGCCAGCAGTGTTGACAGCCAAAGCTATGGCTACACCTTC.

In this sample, this clonotype turned up many times. The CDR3 sequence is CASRLSGGSTDTQYF. The CDR3 DNA follows: TGTGCCAGCAGACTAAGCGGGGGTAGCACAGATACGCAGTATTTT. The V gene is TRBV7-8, the J gene TRBJ2-3, with 8 bases lining up with TRBD2. The ends lost 6 bases at V and 0 bases at J; junction bases unmatched: 5. This CDR3 spans 15 amino acids. CDR1 and CDR2 from the germline V gene are SGHVS and FQNEAQ.

This clonotype was recorded at least ten times. The chain links TRBV4-3 to TRBJ2-1; tentatively, D is TRBD1 (6 bases). V gave up 0 bases and J gave up 3 bases, with 6 bases separating them. The V gene's germline CDR1 is LGHNA and CDR2 YSLEER. CDR3 length equals 14 residues. CDR3 amino acids: CASSQEQGYNEQFF. DNA of the CDR3: TGCGCCAGCAGCCAAGAACAGGGCTACAATGAGCAGTTCTTC.

This clonotype has ten or more counts. The chain has TRBV6-1 and TRBJ1-1, with D possibly matching TRBD1 (6 bases). There are 17 residues in the CDR3. Germline V lookup: CDR1 MNHNS, CDR2 SASEGT. Trimming cost V 0 bases and J 1 base, with 15 bases left between them. In DNA form, the CDR3 reads TGTGCCAGCAGTGAAGCGCTTCAGGGGCACCAGAACACTGAAGCTTTCTTT. Its translation is CASSEALQGHQNTEAFF.

At least ten counts were recorded for this clonotype. V gene TRBV12-3 or TRBV12-4 combines with J gene TRBJ2-1; the match to TRBD1 covers 8 bases. The CDR3 runs 16 residues. V dropped 1 base and J dropped 9; count of bases not matched to a gene: 11. Here the CDR3 DNA reads TGTGCCAGCAGTTTAGGGGCAGGTGGAACAGGGGGTGAGCAGTTCTTC. It translates to CASSLGAGGTGGEQFF.

In its sample, this clonotype was seen a few times. This chain links TRBV7-2 with TRBJ2-1; 9 bases agree with TRBD1. V shed 1 base and J 7 bases; nucleotides not matched to a gene: 8. CDR1 is SGHTA, CDR2 FQGNSA, per germline. The CDR3 runs to 16 residues. The CDR3: CASSLDGTGGRNEQFF. CDR3 nucleotides: TGTGCCAGCAGCTTAGATGGAACAGGGGGCAGAAATGAGCAGTTCTTC.

This clonotype was observed many times. DNA for the CDR3: TGTGCCAGTAGGCCCCGCGCGGGGGCGCAGTATTTT. It codes for CASRPRAGAQYF. This sequence joins TRBV19 and TRBJ2-3; 7 nucleotides match TRBD2. The junction had 7 bases not matched to a gene; V was cut back by 6 bases and J by 10 bases. The CDR3 extends over 12 amino acids. Germline values: CDR1 LNHDA, CDR2 SQIVND (reference sequence).

This clonotype was observed many times. The rearrangement joins TRBV18 to TRBJ2-2, with D unresolved. There are 14 residues in the CDR3. The germline V and J ends were trimmed by 6 bases and 0 bases, with 8 bases remaining between them. Germline V gene data show CDR1 as KGHSH and CDR2 as LQKENI. DNA for the CDR3: TGTGCCAGCTCCCTCTGGCCGAACACCGGGGAGCTGTTTTTT. This codes for CASSLWPNTGELFF. The variable domain in full, with the rest retrieved from reference TRBV18 and TRBJ2-2, is NAGVMQNPRHLVRRRGQEARLRCSPMKGHSHVYWYRQLPEEGLKFMVYLQKENIIDESGMPKERFSAEFPKEGPSILRIQQVVRGDSAAYFCASSLWPNTGELFFGEGSRLTVL.

In this sample, this clonotype turned up many times. The chain recombines TRBV24-1 with TRBJ2-5, with D possibly being TRBD2 (6 bases). Per the germline V gene, CDR1 is KGHDR and CDR2 is SFDVKD. The CDR3 is 14 amino acids. Deletions cut 7 bases from V and 0 bases from J, with 11 bases between. CDR3 DNA: TGTGCCACCAGCGGGGGAATTGACCAAGAGACCCAGTACTTC. Translated, it gives CATSGGIDQETQYF.

This clonotype was counted a few times. The chain combines TRBV2 with TRBJ2-1; TRBD1 aligns across 8 bases. The germline CDR1 and CDR2 sequences are SNHLY and FYNNEI. The CDR3 is 14 residues long. The ends lost 5 bases at V and 5 bases at J; junction bases unmatched: 5. The chain's CDR3 is CASSQGQANNEQFF. The CDR3 coding sequence is TGTGCCAGCAGTCAGGGACAGGCGAACAATGAGCAGTTCTTC.

In its sample, this clonotype was seen many times. This rearrangement joins TRBV7-8 to TRBJ1-2, with 7 bases aligning to TRBD1. Unmatched junction bases numbered 18, after V lost 5 bases and J lost 6 bases. The CDR3 sequence is 17 residues long. Germline CDR1 and CDR2: SGHVS and FQNEAQ. The CDR3 region is CASSQGGLGDWGDGYTF. The DNA for the CDR3 is TGTGCCAGCAGCCAGGGGGGGCTGGGCGACTGGGGCGATGGCTACACCTTC.